The 23 T cell receptor beta chains below all came from one sample that was sequenced in a study of blood T cell repertoires in COVID-19. Measured with immunoSEQ multiplex PCR; TCRdb has only the in-frame clones, and not every one. The profile shows 200,000 to 250,000 clones, 65% to 85% of them singletons. Specimen: PBMCs or T cells enriched from blood (not recorded which). The receptors come from a woman in her thirties or forties who had recovered from COVID-19.

The chain joins TRBV5-1 to TRBJ2-7; TRBD2 aligns across 7 bases. Per the germline V gene, CDR1 is SGHRS and CDR2 is YFSETQ. This CDR3 has 15 amino acids. With 10 bases clipped from V and 2 bases from J, the junction kept 15 bases outside the gene matches. The CDR3 is CASRLEAGPTYEQYF. The CDR3 nucleotides are TGCGCCTCCCGACTTGAAGCGGGGCCAACCTACGAGCAGTACTTC.

The chain employs TRBV27 and TRBJ2-3; maybe TRBD2 (6 bases). CDR3 size: 17 residues. Germline CDR1 reads MNHEY; CDR2 reads SMNVEV (reference sequence). V was trimmed by 5 bases and J by 2 bases, leaving 20 bases between them. CDR3 coding DNA: TGTGCCAGCAGTACCCCCCACGGCGGGAACTTCACAGATACGCAGTATTTT. As protein: CASSTPHGGNFTDTQYF.

The rearrangement joins TRBV5-1 to TRBJ1-1; 7 bases align to TRBD1. Germline trimming cut 4 bases from V and 2 bases from J; bases unmatched to any gene: 8. Germline V gene data show CDR1 as SGHRS and CDR2 as YFSETQ. This CDR3 spans 15 amino acids. The CDR3 loop is CASSPWTGGNTEAFF. The CDR3 DNA reads as TGCGCCAGCAGCCCGTGGACAGGCGGTAACACTGAAGCTTTCTTT.

The chain carries TRBV2 and TRBJ2-7, with 10 bases fitting TRBD1. This CDR3 contains 13 residues. Germline loops: CDR1 SNHLY, CDR2 FYNNEI. V dropped 7 bases and J dropped 4; count of bases not matched to a gene: 4. CDR3 amino acids: CASMGQGFYEQYF. CDR3 bases: TGTGCCAGCATGGGACAGGGGTTTTACGAGCAGTACTTC.

The chain couples TRBV28 to TRBJ1-4; 9 nucleotides agree with TRBD1. The CDR3 totals 14 residues. The V segment lost 5 bases and the J segment 4 bases; nucleotides outside the gene matches: 2. Germline assignment: CDR1 MDHEN and CDR2 SYDVKM. The DNA of the CDR3 is TGTGCCAGCAGTGCGACAGGGGGTAATGAAAAACTGTTTTTT. Translated: CASSATGGNEKLFF.

The genes are TRBV2 and TRBJ2-3; 13 bases map to TRBD2. Germline V gene data show CDR1 as SNHLY and CDR2 as FYNNEI. The CDR3 is made up of 14 amino acids. The V and J ends lost 7 bases and 10 bases, in that order; junction bases with no gene match: 8. CDR3 bases: TGTGCCAGCATTCCTGGACTAGCGGGAGCCCCGCAGTATTTT. Translation gives CASIPGLAGAPQYF.

The genes are TRBV20-1 and TRBJ2-7; D remains unclear. The length of the CDR3 is 11 residues. Looked up from germline, CDR1 is DFQATT and CDR2 is SNEGSKA (reference sequence). V was clipped by 1 base and J by 6 bases, with 7 bases between them. CDR3 residues: CSARGRVEQYF. Written as DNA, the CDR3 is TGCAGTGCTAGAGGTCGGGTCGAGCAGTACTTC.

The V gene is TRBV14, the J gene TRBJ1-4; 7 bases line up with TRBD1. Unmatched junction bases numbered 10, after V lost 1 base and J lost 5 bases. CDR1 is SGHDN and CDR2 is FVKESK in the germline V gene. This CDR3 is 17 amino acids long. CDR3 nucleotide sequence: TGTGCCAGCAGCCAAGTTGGAGACAGGGACCAAAATGAAAAACTGTTTTTT. This codes for CASSQVGDRDQNEKLFF.

This chain uses TRBV7-9 with TRBJ2-1; 7 positions match TRBD2. Germline lookup yields CDR1 SEHNR and CDR2 FQNEAQ (reference sequence). The CDR3 has 16 residues. Losses at the gene ends were 0 bases for V and 3 bases for J; bases not matched to a gene: 5. Here the CDR3 DNA reads TGTGCCAGCAGCTTAGCGGGAGGGAGTCACTACAATGAGCAGTTCTTC. It yields the protein CASSLAGGSHYNEQFF. Combining the CDR3 with reference TRBV7-9 and TRBJ2-1 gives the whole variable domain DTGVSQNPRHKITKRGQNVTFRCDPISEHNRLYWYRQTLGQGPEFLTYFQNEAQLEKSRLLSDRFSAERPKGSFSTLEIQRTEQGDSAMYLCASSLAGGSHYNEQFFGPGTRLTVL.

J is TRBJ2-3 and V is TRBV2; no clear D. The CDR3 has 12 residues. Germline V gives CDR1 SNHLY, CDR2 FYNNEI. Trimming cost V 4 bases and J 0 bases, with 2 bases left between them. CDR3 loop: CASSASTDTQYF. DNA of the CDR3: TGTGCCAGCAGTGCTAGCACAGATACGCAGTATTTT.

This chain joins TRBV4-1 and TRBJ2-2; 7 bases agree with TRBD1. The CDR3 consists of 17 residues. CDR1 MGHRA and CDR2 YSYEKL come from the germline V gene. The V segment lost 4 bases and the J segment 4 bases; nucleotides outside the gene matches: 12. The CDR3 is CASSPMTGKVGTGELFF. The CDR3 DNA is TGCGCCAGCAGCCCAATGACAGGGAAGGTTGGCACCGGGGAGCTGTTTTTT.

Note on this clone: At the DNA level, this CDR3 is encoded by other sequences in the same sample as well. The V gene is TRBV28, the J gene TRBJ1-1; D might be TRBD1 (5 bases). V was trimmed by 3 bases and J by 2 bases, leaving 7 bases between them. The CDR3 consists of 13 residues. Germline values: CDR1 MDHEN, CDR2 SYDVKM. As DNA, the CDR3 is TGTGCCAGCAGTTTGACAGAAAACACTGAAGCTTTCTTT. This encodes CASSLTENTEAFF.

The chain has TRBV11-2 and TRBJ2-1, with TRBD1 matching 7 bases. The germline V gene has CDR1 SGHAT and CDR2 FQNNGV. The CDR3 extends over 16 amino acids. The V segment lost 5 bases and the J segment 0 bases; nucleotides outside the gene matches: 7. DNA for the CDR3: TGTGCCAGCAGCCAGGGGGACGGGTTCTCCTACAATGAGCAGTTCTTC. The encoded protein is CASSQGDGFSYNEQFF.

The chain uses TRBV2 and TRBJ1-4, with 9 positions matching TRBD1. Per the germline V gene, CDR1 is SNHLY and CDR2 is FYNNEI. The V segment lost 6 bases and the J segment 4 bases; nucleotides outside the gene matches: 3. This CDR3 has 14 residues. The CDR3 sequence: CASRGTGNNEKLFF. DNA of the CDR3: TGTGCCAGCAGGGGGACAGGGAATAATGAAAAACTGTTTTTT. Together with reference TRBV2 and TRBJ1-4, the CDR3 gives the full variable domain: EPEVTQTPSHQVTQMGQEVILRCVPISNHLYFYWYRQILGQKVEFLVSFYNNEISEKSEIFDDQFSVERPDGSNFTLKIRSTKLEDSAMYFCASRGTGNNEKLFFGSGTQLSVL.

This chain links TRBV12-3 or TRBV12-4 with TRBJ1-2; possible D gene TRBD1, 5 bases. The CDR3 has 13 amino acids. V gave up 5 bases and J gave up 4 bases, with 11 bases separating them. This CDR3 is CASSLQGGYGYTF. DNA of the CDR3: TGTGCCAGCAGTCTCCAGGGCGGCTATGGCTACACCTTC.

V is TRBV5-1 and J is TRBJ2-1; 13 positions match TRBD2. J was trimmed by 7 bases and V by 4 bases; bases with no gene match: 8. Germline assignment: CDR1 SGHRS and CDR2 YFSETQ. The CDR3 contains 16 residues. The DNA of the CDR3 is TGCGCCAGCAGCCACCTGACTAGCGGGAGGTGGAATGAGCAGTTCTTC. Protein product: CASSHLTSGRWNEQFF.

The V and J genes are TRBV6-6 and TRBJ2-3; 8 bases align to TRBD2. The J segment lost 0 bases and the V segment lost 5 bases, leaving 13 bases of the junction unmatched. Germline V gene lookup returns CDR1 MNHNY and CDR2 SVGAGI (reference sequence). The CDR3 runs 18 residues. CDR3 coding DNA: TGTGCCAGCAGTCTCCGTTTAGCGGGAACGGGAAGCACAGATACGCAGTATTTT. Encoded protein: CASSLRLAGTGSTDTQYF.

This clone was seen a few times. V gene TRBV25-1 combines with J gene TRBJ1-4; D is undetermined. Between the trimmed V and J ends, which lost 7 bases and 11 bases, there was a span of 17 bases. The CDR3 is 13 amino acids. From germline, CDR1 is MGHDK and CDR2 SYGVNS. DNA of the CDR3: TGTGCCAGCACCCAAACGGGAGGCAGGAAACTGTTTTTT. Translating gives CASTQTGGRKLFF.

The J gene is TRBJ1-5, the V gene TRBV10-3; TRBD1 might be the D (5 bases). Trimming removed 5 bases from V and 2 bases from J, with 10 bases in between. Per the germline V gene, CDR1 is ENHRY and CDR2 is SYGVKD. This CDR3 spans 14 amino acids. The CDR3 region is CAISPQGGNQPQHF. CDR3 in DNA: TGTGCCATCAGTCCCCAGGGTGGCAATCAGCCCCAGCATTTT.

This clone was seen a single time. CDR3 amino acids: CASISYTEAFF. For the CDR3, the DNA is TGTGCCAGCATCAGTTACACTGAAGCTTTCTTT. The V call is TRBV25-1, the J call TRBJ1-1; no clear D. V dropped 7 bases and J dropped 3 bases, with 6 bases sitting between them. Germline-derived CDR1 and CDR2 are MGHDK and SYGVNS. The CDR3 totals 11 residues.

This clone was recorded only once. V gene TRBV3-1 (or the pseudogene TRBV3-2) combines with J gene TRBJ2-1; 8 bases line up with TRBD1. Losses at the gene ends were 3 bases for V and 9 bases for J; bases not matched to a gene: 4. This CDR3 has 13 amino acids. Looked up from germline, CDR1 is LGHDT and CDR2 is YNNKEL (reference sequence). The CDR3 sequence is CASSQDRVGEQFF. In nucleotides, the CDR3 is TGTGCCAGCAGCCAGGACAGGGTAGGTGAGCAGTTCTTC.

This clone appeared a few times. The genes are TRBV28 and TRBJ2-3, with 9 bases aligning to TRBD2. V lost 1 base and J lost 0; bases outside the gene matches: 5. The CDR3 extends over 17 amino acids. Germline V lookup: CDR1 MDHEN, CDR2 SYDVKM. The CDR3 loop reads CASSLFLLAGSTDTQYF. As DNA, the CDR3 is TGTGCCAGCAGTTTATTCCTCCTAGCGGGAAGCACAGATACGCAGTATTTT.

The rearrangement links TRBV19 to TRBJ1-3, with D possibly matching TRBD1 (6 bases). The V and J ends lost 5 bases and 4 bases respectively, with 18 bases between them. Per the germline V gene, CDR1 is LNHDA and CDR2 is SQIVND (reference sequence). The CDR3 contains 16 residues. This CDR3 reads CASSVPLGQGGNTIYF. CDR3 DNA sequence: TGTGCCAGTAGTGTCCCACTGGGGCAGGGGGGAAACACCATATATTTT.